These 29 T cell receptor beta chains were sequenced from one sample in a study of CD8 T cells in Susac syndrome. RNA totalling about 0.5 to 1 ug underwent reverse transcription with random hexamers. TCRdb used MiXCR to reprocess the immunoSEQ multiplex PCR reads, holding one entry per CDR3 protein. The sample holds about 71,000 distinct CDR3 sequences, about 92% seen once. Sequenced input: CD4+ T cells from PBMCs. The receptors were gathered from a human donor with Susac syndrome.

The CDR3 here is CASSYSPGYTEAFF. The DNA for the CDR3 is TGTGCCAGCAGTTACTCTCCAGGGTACACTGAAGCTTTCTTT. The chain combines TRBV6-6 with TRBJ1-1, with a tentative D call TRBD1 (5 bases). CDR1 MNHNY and CDR2 SVGAGI come from the germline V gene (reference sequence). V lost 0 bases and J 3 bases, leaving 8 bases between the germline ends. This CDR3 has 14 residues.

The V call is TRBV5-6, the J call TRBJ1-2; no reliable D call. The germline gives CDR1 SGHDT, CDR2 YYEEEE. The CDR3 is 13 amino acids. Trimming left V 0 bases short and J 2 bases short, with 5 bases between. CDR3 nucleotide sequence: TGTGCCAGCAGCTTGGGCCAGAACTATGGCTACACCTTC. This gives the protein CASSLGQNYGYTF.

In its sample, this clonotype was seen once. The chain is built from TRBV15 and TRBJ1-3; D is unresolved. Trimming removed 0 bases at V and 2 bases at J, with 8 bases between. The CDR3 runs 15 residues. The germline CDR1 and CDR2 sequences are LNHNV and YYDKDF (reference sequence). The CDR3 nucleotides are TGTGCCACCAGCAGAGATCAAGGGACTGGAAACACCATATATTTT. It yields the protein CATSRDQGTGNTIYF.

This sequence joins TRBV30 and TRBJ1-5, with 8 bases fitting TRBD1. Germline trimming cut 5 bases from V and 6 bases from J; bases unmatched to any gene: 12. The CDR3 loop spans 15 amino acids. Looked up from germline, CDR1 is GTSNPN and CDR2 is SVGIG (reference sequence). The CDR3 nucleotides are TGTGCCTGGGGGGACAGGAGTTTGGGGGGTCAGCCCCAGCATTTT. Translated: CAWGDRSLGGQPQHF. Combining the CDR3 with reference TRBV30 and TRBJ1-5 gives the whole variable domain SQTIHQWPATLVQPVGSPLSLECTVEGTSNPNLYWYRQAAGRGLQLLFYSVGIGQISSEVPQNLSASRPQDRQFILSSKKLLLSDSGFYLCAWGDRSLGGQPQHFGDGTRLSIL.

J is TRBJ2-3 and V is TRBV1; TRBD1 is the table's D call and was not checked against the DNA. TRBV1 is deemed a pseudogene. This CDR3 is 13 amino acids long. In DNA, the CDR3 is TGCACCCCTTTCGGGACAGGACCCCATACGCAGTATTTT. Its protein is CTPFGTGPHTQYF.

V usage is TRBV12-3 or TRBV12-4 and J usage is TRBJ2-1; D gene unclear. Trimming cost V 1 base and J 6 bases, with 4 bases left between them. This CDR3 contains 12 residues. CDR3 amino acids: CASSLVGNEQFF. The CDR3 DNA reads as TGTGCCAGCAGTTTAGTAGGCAATGAGCAGTTCTTC.

This chain links TRBV10-3 with TRBJ2-5; 8 nucleotides agree with TRBD2. J gave up 7 bases and V 3 bases, and 13 bases lay outside the gene matches. Germline V lookup: CDR1 ENHRY, CDR2 SYGVKD. CDR3 size: 16 residues. In nucleotides, the CDR3 is TGTGCCATCAGTGATCCACAGCGGGGGCCCGTCGGGACCCAGTACTTC. Its protein is CAISDPQRGPVGTQYF.

CDR3 DNA: TGTGCCAGCAGCCACCGGACAGGGTACCAAGAGACCCAGTACTTC. Translating gives CASSHRTGYQETQYF. The rearrangement uses TRBV3-1 and TRBJ2-5, with 8 positions matching TRBD1. V shed 3 bases and J 0 bases; nucleotides not matched to a gene: 3. The CDR3 loop spans 15 amino acids. CDR1 is LGHDT and CDR2 is YNNKEL in the germline V gene (reference sequence).

This rearrangement joins TRBV28 to TRBJ2-1; 10 bases line up with TRBD2. CDR1 is MDHEN and CDR2 is SYDVKM in the germline V gene. The CDR3 has 16 amino acids. V was clipped by 5 bases and J by 3 bases; unmatched bases: 7. The CDR3 DNA follows: TGTGCCAGCAGTCGGACTAGCGGCCGCCTCTACAATGAGCAGTTCTTC. This gives the protein CASSRTSGRLYNEQFF.

This clonotype appeared a single time. The rearrangement links TRBV7-2 to TRBJ2-5; TRBD2 aligns across 7 bases. This CDR3 has 16 amino acids. The J segment lost 5 bases and the V segment lost 5 bases, leaving 14 bases of the junction unmatched. In germline, CDR1 is SGHTA, CDR2 FQGNSA. The DNA for the CDR3 is TGTGCCAGCAGCCCAAGACTAGCAAACCCGTCTGAGACCCAGTACTTC. The encoded protein is CASSPRLANPSETQYF. The variable domain in full, with the rest retrieved from reference TRBV7-2 and TRBJ2-5, is GAGVSQSPSNKVTEKGKDVELRCDPISGHTALYWYRQSLGQGLEFLIYFQGNSAPDKSGLPSDRFSAERTGGSVSTLTIQRTQQEDSAVYLCASSPRLANPSETQYFGPGTRLLVL.

This clonotype was seen a single time. The chain joins TRBV3-1 to TRBJ1-1; D not certain. This CDR3 has 15 residues. From germline, CDR1 is LGHDT and CDR2 YNNKEL (reference sequence). Trimming removed 1 base from V and 1 base from J, with 10 bases in between. CDR3 nucleotide sequence: TGTGCCAGCAGCCAAGTCAGGAACAAGAACACTGAAGCTTTCTTT. It yields the protein CASSQVRNKNTEAFF.

J is TRBJ2-2 and V is TRBV7-9; D unclear. Germline V gene data show CDR1 as SEHNR and CDR2 as FQNEAQ (reference sequence). The V gene lost 1 base and the J gene lost 1 base, with 4 bases spanning the gap. The length of the CDR3 is 14 residues. CDR3 coding DNA: TGTGCCAGCAGCTTAGAGGTGAACACCGGGGAGCTGTTTTTT. Translating it yields CASSLEVNTGELFF.

This chain connects TRBV7-2 to TRBJ1-2; TRBD1 aligns across 7 bases. CDR1 is SGHTA and CDR2 is FQGNSA in the germline V gene. This CDR3 spans 14 amino acids. Trimming removed 4 bases from V and 7 bases from J; junction bases left unmatched: 9. CDR3 region: CASSSRTGGGGYTF. In nucleotides, the CDR3 is TGTGCCAGCAGCTCCCGGACAGGTGGCGGTGGCTACACCTTC.

This clonotype showed up just a few times. The rearrangement joins TRBV6-2 or TRBV6-3 to TRBJ1-1, with D maybe TRBD1 (5 bases). Germline lookup yields CDR1 MNHEY and CDR2 SVGEGT. CDR3 size: 13 residues. The V and J ends lost 5 bases and 6 bases respectively, with 13 bases between them. The CDR3 here is CASSTSSGAEAFF. For the CDR3, the DNA is TGTGCCAGCAGTACCTCTTCGGGGGCTGAAGCTTTCTTT.

The V call is TRBV19, the J call TRBJ2-5, with unresolved D. The ends were cut back, 4 bases at V and 5 bases at J, with 8 bases in the middle. The CDR3 extends over 12 amino acids. CDR1 and CDR2 (germline): LNHDA, SQIVND (reference sequence). DNA of the CDR3: TGTGCCAGTAGTACCGAAGGGGAGACCCAGTACTTC. Its translation: CASSTEGETQYF.

The chain employs TRBV12-3 or TRBV12-4 and TRBJ2-3; TRBD2 matches 9 bases. The V gene end was trimmed by 8 bases and the J gene end by 6 bases; junction bases not matched to a gene: 9. The CDR3 sequence is 14 residues long. Written as DNA, the CDR3 is TGTGCCAGCCTCCTGCGGGGGGGAGGGGATACGCAGTATTTT. Protein product: CASLLRGGGDTQYF.

This clonotype was observed a single time. The chain combines TRBV6-6 with TRBJ2-5; 9 bases match TRBD1. The V gene's germline CDR1 is MNHNY and CDR2 SVGAGI (reference sequence). This CDR3 has 14 amino acids. With V trimmed by 5 bases and J by 4 bases, 5 bases remained unmatched. The CDR3 spells CASSPGQGIETQYF. DNA for the CDR3: TGTGCCAGCAGTCCCGGACAGGGGATAGAGACCCAGTACTTC.

The V call is TRBV30, the J call TRBJ1-2; D gene unclear. The ends were cut back, 2 bases at V and 5 bases at J, with 12 bases in the middle. Germline V gene sequence: CDR1 GTSNPN, CDR2 SVGIG (reference sequence). The CDR3 consists of 13 residues. For the CDR3, the DNA is TGTGCCTGGAGTACGTCTGTGGGTTATGGCTACACCTTC. This codes for CAWSTSVGYGYTF.

This clonotype was seen once. The chain carries TRBV29-1 and TRBJ1-1; unclear D gene. The CDR3 has 12 amino acids. The V and J ends lost 4 bases and 4 bases respectively, with 10 bases between them. Germline-derived CDR1 and CDR2 are SQVTM and ANQGSEA. This chain's CDR3 is CSVGAGSTEAFF. DNA of the CDR3: TGCAGCGTTGGTGCGGGATCCACTGAAGCTTTCTTT.

This chain uses TRBV10-3 with TRBJ2-3; 8 nucleotides agree with TRBD2. The CDR3 runs to 13 residues. V shed 8 bases, J shed 2 bases, and the junction held 3 bases outside the gene matches. Germline V gene data show CDR1 as ENHRY and CDR2 as SYGVKD. CDR3: CAILAGTTDTQYF. CDR3 coding DNA: TGTGCCATCTTAGCGGGGACCACAGATACGCAGTATTTT.

This clonotype was observed once. The chain uses TRBV11-2 and TRBJ2-5; either TRBD1 or TRBD2 may supply D (5 bases each). The germline V and J ends were trimmed by 0 bases and 2 bases, with 22 bases remaining between them. The CDR3 is made up of 19 amino acids. Germline V CDR1 and CDR2: SGHAT, FQNNGV. The CDR3 nucleotides are TGTGCCAGCAGCTTAGAAGATGTAAGCGGTCCAGGGCTTCAAGAGACCCAGTACTTC. It is translated as CASSLEDVSGPGLQETQYF.

The chain combines TRBV18 with TRBJ2-7; 9 nucleotides match TRBD1. The CDR3 covers 12 residues. Germline V CDR1 and CDR2: KGHSH, LQKENI. The ends lost 3 bases at V and 11 bases at J; junction bases unmatched: 5. This chain's CDR3 is CASSPQQGAEYF. CDR3 bases: TGTGCCAGCTCACCGCAACAGGGGGCCGAGTACTTC. Together with reference TRBV18 and TRBJ2-7, the CDR3 gives the full variable domain: NAGVMQNPRHLVRRRGQEARLRCSPMKGHSHVYWYRQLPEEGLKFMVYLQKENIIDESGMPKERFSAEFPKEGPSILRIQQVVRGDSAAYFCASSPQQGAEYFGPGTRLTVT.

This chain links TRBV25-1 with TRBJ2-7, with D possibly being TRBD1 (6 bases). CDR1 is MGHDK and CDR2 is SYGVNS in the germline V gene. The CDR3 runs to 14 residues. V was trimmed by 6 bases and J by 4 bases, leaving 16 bases between them. The CDR3 is CASREQGYGYEQYF. CDR3 nucleotide sequence: TGTGCCAGCAGAGAACAGGGTTATGGTTACGAGCAGTACTTC.

Here the CDR3 reads CATPWLAGATDTQYF. The CDR3 DNA follows: TGCGCCACCCCATGGCTAGCGGGGGCCACAGATACGCAGTATTTT. The V gene is TRBV5-1, the J gene TRBJ2-3; 10 bases align to TRBD2. With V trimmed by 9 bases and J by 2 bases, 9 bases remained unmatched. This CDR3 is 15 amino acids long. Germline CDR1 SGHRS, CDR2 YFSETQ.

The chain uses TRBV18 and TRBJ1-1; TRBD1 is a possible D gene (6 bases). This CDR3 has 14 residues. Trimming left V 4 bases short and J 0 bases short, with 9 bases between. Germline V lookup: CDR1 KGHSH, CDR2 LQKENI. In DNA form, the CDR3 reads TGTGCCAGCTCACAGGGGGTGATGAACACTGAAGCTTTCTTT. It yields the protein CASSQGVMNTEAFF.

The V call is TRBV19, the J call TRBJ2-7; D perhaps matches TRBD2 (7 bases). CDR1 and CDR2 from the germline V gene are LNHDA and SQIVND (reference sequence). The V gene lost 4 bases and the J gene lost 6 bases, with 25 bases spanning the gap. The CDR3 is made up of 17 amino acids. The CDR3 sequence is CASSNSEGGDGVREQYF. CDR3 DNA: TGTGCCAGTAGTAACTCCGAGGGGGGGGACGGAGTGCGCGAGCAGTACTTC.

The chain carries TRBV7-6 and TRBJ2-1; maybe TRBD2 (7 bases). The CDR3 runs 15 residues. V was pared by 5 bases and J by 7 bases, with 18 bases between. Looked up from germline, CDR1 is SGHVS and CDR2 is FNYEAQ. The CDR3 DNA reads TGTGCCAGCAGCCGCATAGGGGGGGCCAATAATGAGCAGTTCTTC. It encodes CASSRIGGANNEQFF.

V gene TRBV5-4 combines with J gene TRBJ1-1; D not certain. The germline V and J ends were trimmed by 1 base and 5 bases, with 15 bases remaining between them. CDR1 is SGHNT and CDR2 is YYREEE in the germline V gene (reference sequence). The CDR3 consists of 15 residues. The CDR3 nucleotides are TGTGCCAGCAGCTTGCCCCATGGTGGTTGGACTGAAGCTTTCTTT. It yields the protein CASSLPHGGWTEAFF.

The chain links TRBV18 to TRBJ1-4, with TRBD1 identical over 7 bases. Germline lookup yields CDR1 KGHSH and CDR2 LQKENI. The CDR3 loop spans 15 amino acids. V lost 2 bases and J lost 6; bases outside the gene matches: 6. The CDR3 DNA follows: TGTGCCAGCTCACCAGATAGAGACAGGGATGAAAAACTGTTTTTT. Its translation: CASSPDRDRDEKLFF.